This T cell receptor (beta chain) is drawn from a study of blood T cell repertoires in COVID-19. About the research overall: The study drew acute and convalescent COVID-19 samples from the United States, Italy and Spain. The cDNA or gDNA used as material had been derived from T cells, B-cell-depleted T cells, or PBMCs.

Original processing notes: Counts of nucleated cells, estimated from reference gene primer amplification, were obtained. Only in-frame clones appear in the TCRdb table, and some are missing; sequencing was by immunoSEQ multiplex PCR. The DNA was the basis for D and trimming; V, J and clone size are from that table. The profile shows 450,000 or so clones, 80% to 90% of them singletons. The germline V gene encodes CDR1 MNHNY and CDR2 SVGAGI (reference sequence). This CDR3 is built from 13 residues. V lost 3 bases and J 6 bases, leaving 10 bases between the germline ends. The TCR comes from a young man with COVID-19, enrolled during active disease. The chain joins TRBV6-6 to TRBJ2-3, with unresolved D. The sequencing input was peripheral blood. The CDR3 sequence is CASSYLTVDTQYF. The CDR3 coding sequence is TGTGCCAGCAGTTATCTTACTGTGGATACGCAGTATTTT.